The source of this TCR beta chain is a study of tumor-infiltrating lymphocytes in primary liver carcinoma. Study-wide background: Tumor stage was T1-T3 N0M0, and tumor size was roughly 4.2 to 11 cm across.

General observations from the study: Tumor samples exhibited a significantly greater top-250-clone fraction than blood samples (p = 0.039).

With respect to this clonotype: What it recognizes is unknown. It is likely a read error, because the conserved phenylalanine at the end of the CDR3 is missing.

Between roughly 20 and 31 mg of unsorted bulk tissue served as the source from which RNA and DNA were co-extracted. Every tumor specimen contained over 75% viable tumor cells. The CDR3 runs 16 residues. CDR1 SGHAT and CDR2 FQNNGV come from the germline V gene. Starting material of about 0.45 ug total RNA yielded TCR beta cDNA via a constant-region primer. Amplification in three nested multiplex PCR rounds with slightly modified ARM-PCR gave rise to TCR beta libraries. A C-beta reverse primer and TRBV1-TRBV30 forward primers served in each of the first two PCR rounds, at 10 cycles apiece. TCRdb itself ran the multiplex PCR reads through MiXCR, one entry per CDR3 protein. The sample contains 50,000 to 65,000 distinct CDR3 sequences, around 69% of which appear only once.

The specimen was liver tumor tissue from sampling region 4. Noted subset: tumor region T4, right-lateral pole. The chain is built from TRBV11-2 and TRBJ1-4; TRBD1 matches at 7 bases. The source is a man aged 35-49 years with primary liver carcinoma and hepatitis B virus infection. The CDR3 DNA follows: TGTACCAGCAGCAAGACTCCAGGGGGAACAAGTGAAAAACTGTTTTAT. Encoded protein: CTSSKTPGGTSEKLFY.